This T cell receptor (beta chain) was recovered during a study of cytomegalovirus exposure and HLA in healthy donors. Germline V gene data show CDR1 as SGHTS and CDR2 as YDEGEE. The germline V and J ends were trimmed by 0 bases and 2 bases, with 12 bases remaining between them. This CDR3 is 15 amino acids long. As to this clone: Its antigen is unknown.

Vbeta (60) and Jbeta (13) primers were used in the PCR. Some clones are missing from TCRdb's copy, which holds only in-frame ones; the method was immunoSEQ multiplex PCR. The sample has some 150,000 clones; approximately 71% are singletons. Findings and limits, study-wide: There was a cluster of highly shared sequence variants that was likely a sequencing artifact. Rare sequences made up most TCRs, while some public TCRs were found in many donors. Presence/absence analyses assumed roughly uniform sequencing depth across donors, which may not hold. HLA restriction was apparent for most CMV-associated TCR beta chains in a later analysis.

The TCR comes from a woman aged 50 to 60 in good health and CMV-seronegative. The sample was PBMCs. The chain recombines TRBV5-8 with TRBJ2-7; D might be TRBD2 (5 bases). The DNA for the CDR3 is TGTGCCAGCAGCTTGGGGGCACCGACTACCTACGAGCAGTACTTC. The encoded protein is CASSLGAPTTYEQYF.